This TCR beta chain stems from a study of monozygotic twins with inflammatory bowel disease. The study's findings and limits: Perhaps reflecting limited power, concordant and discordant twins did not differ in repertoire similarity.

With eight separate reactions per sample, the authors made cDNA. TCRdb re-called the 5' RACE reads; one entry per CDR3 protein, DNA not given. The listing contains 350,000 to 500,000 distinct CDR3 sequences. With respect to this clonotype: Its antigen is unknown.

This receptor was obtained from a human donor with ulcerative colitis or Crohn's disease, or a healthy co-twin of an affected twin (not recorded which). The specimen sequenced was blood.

CDR3 amino acids: CASSPGADANYGYTF. The rearrangement links TRBV18 to TRBJ1-2; TCRdb's D call, TRBD1, is unchecked because there is no DNA. The CDR3 covers 15 residues. CDR1 and CDR2 (germline): KGHSH, LQKENI.